Shown below are 11 T cell receptor beta chains from a single sample sequenced in a study of CD8+CD57+ T cells in acquired aplastic anemia. Genomic DNA served as template for TCR beta VDJ and CDR3 profiling. In TCRdb, the reads were re-called with MiXCR into one record per CDR3 protein. The sample records 150,000 to 200,000 distinct CDR3 sequences, nearly 65% being singletons. Only patients with CD8+CD57+ cell expansion on flow cytometry were chosen for sequencing. Sequencing was carried out using sorted CD4+, CD8+, or CD8+CD57+ T cells (not recorded which) from PBMCs. The receptors come from a human donor with aplastic anemia.

A single count supports this clonotype. The chain carries TRBV9 and TRBJ1-3; the D is unclear. CDR1 and CDR2 (germline): SGDLS, YYNGEE. V was shortened by 0 bases and J by 4 bases, with 5 bases between the two germline ends. CDR3 length: 13 residues. The CDR3 DNA reads as TGTGCCAGCAGCGTAGGAGGGGGAAACACCATATATTTT. It yields the protein CASSVGGGNTIYF.

This sequence joins TRBV9 and TRBJ1-1; 8 bases line up with TRBD1. V was pared by 4 bases and J by 7 bases, with 6 bases of the junction left unmatched. CDR1 and CDR2 (germline): SGDLS, YYNGEE. The CDR3 runs 13 residues. Here the CDR3 reads CASSPGTGYEAFF. The CDR3 coding sequence is TGTGCCAGCAGCCCAGGGACAGGCTATGAAGCTTTCTTT. The whole variable domain, filled in from reference TRBV9 and TRBJ1-1, reads DSGVTQTPKHLITATGQRVTLRCSPRSGDLSVYWYQQSLDQGLQFLIQYYNGEERAKGNILERFSAQQFPDLHSELNLSSLELGDSALYFCASSPGTGYEAFFGQGTRLTVV.

Concerning this clonotype itself: The junction departs from the called germline gene at one end, perhaps through a read error. This chain joins TRBV25-1 and TRBJ2-7; D is unclear. The CDR3 has 12 residues. Germline CDR1 MGHDK, CDR2 SYGVNS. CDR3 in DNA: TGTGCCGGCAGTGATGGATGGAGCGAGCAGTACTTC. This encodes CAGSDGWSEQYF.

The CDR3 nucleotides are TGTGCCAGCAGCTTGGCCGCGGGGACCAACTATGGCTACACCTTC. Its translation: CASSLAAGTNYGYTF. The chain carries TRBV5-4 and TRBJ1-2, with D possibly TRBD1 on 5 matching bases. This CDR3 contains 15 residues. The V and J ends lost 0 bases and 2 bases respectively, with 11 bases between them. Germline assignment: CDR1 SGHNT and CDR2 YYREEE (reference sequence).

This chain uses TRBV29-1 with TRBJ1-1; D is ambiguous. The CDR3 is 11 amino acids. V lost 4 bases and J 11 bases, leaving 14 bases between the germline ends. Germline V lookup: CDR1 SQVTM, CDR2 ANQGSEA. CDR3 sequence: CSVVPSGDAFF. Here the CDR3 DNA reads TGCAGCGTTGTGCCCAGCGGGGATGCTTTCTTT.

This clonotype has just a few counts. A single base separates this from a much larger clone, so it may be a read error. The V call is TRBV6-5, the J call TRBJ2-7; D gene ambiguous. Per the germline V gene, CDR1 is MNHEY and CDR2 is SVGAGI. V lost 2 bases, J lost 6 bases, and 14 bases lay in between. This CDR3 has 14 residues. The CDR3 reads CASSYGHSSCEQYF. In nucleotides, the CDR3 is TGTGCCAGCAGTTACGGTCACTCCTCTTGCGAGCAGTACTTC.

This sequence joins TRBV6-1 and TRBJ1-6, with TRBD1 identical over 8 bases. Germline values: CDR1 MNHNS, CDR2 SASEGT. Trimming cost V 6 bases and J 7 bases; bases outside gene matches: 5. This CDR3 spans 14 amino acids. DNA for the CDR3: TGTGCCAGCAGATTTGGACAGGGAAATTCACCCCTCCACTTT. Its translation is CASRFGQGNSPLHF.

The chain uses TRBV5-1 and TRBJ2-5; D possibly corresponds to TRBD1 (6 bases). Germline V gene lookup returns CDR1 SGHRS and CDR2 YFSETQ. V was pared by 6 bases and J by 0 bases, with 12 bases between. The CDR3 loop spans 14 amino acids. DNA for the CDR3: TGCGCCAGCAAGCAGGGGAGCAACCAAGAGACCCAGTACTTC. Protein sequence: CASKQGSNQETQYF.

This clonotype was seen more than once but under ten times. The V and J genes are TRBV6-1 and TRBJ1-2, with D unclear. V was cut by 5 bases and J by 4 bases, with 14 bases left in between. This CDR3 has 14 residues. Germline loops: CDR1 MNHNS, CDR2 SASEGT. The CDR3 DNA reads TGTGCCAGCAGTTTTGGGTCACGGATCTATGGCTACACCTTC. It encodes CASSFGSRIYGYTF.

In nucleotides, the CDR3 is TGTGCCAGCAGCTTAAACCCGAACTATGGCTACACCTTC. Protein sequence: CASSLNPNYGYTF. The V gene is TRBV7-6, the J gene TRBJ1-2; D is undetermined. Trimming pared 2 bases from V and 2 bases from J, leaving 6 bases between. This CDR3 spans 13 amino acids. CDR1 and CDR2 from the germline V gene are SGHVS and FNYEAQ.

The gene calls are TRBV10-3 and TRBJ1-2; possibly TRBD1 for D (5 bases). The CDR3 loop spans 13 amino acids. The germline CDR1 and CDR2 sequences are ENHRY and SYGVKD. Between the trimmed V and J ends, which lost 2 bases and 7 bases, there was a span of 11 bases. Here the CDR3 DNA reads TGTGCCATCAGTGAGGACAGACGGGGTGGCTACACCTTC. This sequence encodes CAISEDRRGGYTF.